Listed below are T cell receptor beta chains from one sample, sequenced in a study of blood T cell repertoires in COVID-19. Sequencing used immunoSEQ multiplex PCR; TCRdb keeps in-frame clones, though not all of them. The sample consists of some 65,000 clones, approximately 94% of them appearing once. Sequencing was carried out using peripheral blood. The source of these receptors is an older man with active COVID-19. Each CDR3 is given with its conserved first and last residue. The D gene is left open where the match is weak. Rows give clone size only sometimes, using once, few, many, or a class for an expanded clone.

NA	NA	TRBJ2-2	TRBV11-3	TGTGCCAGCACCTGGGGGGAGACGAACACCGGGGAGCTGTTTTTT	CASTWGETNTGELFF
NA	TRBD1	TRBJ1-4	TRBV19	TGTGCCAGTAGTGGACAGGGTGGTGAAAAACTGTTTTTT	CASSGQGGEKLFF
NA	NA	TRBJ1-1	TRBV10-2	TGCGCCAGCAGAGGGGTTTGGGCTTTCTTT	CASRGVWAFF
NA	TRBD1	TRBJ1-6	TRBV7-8	TGTGCCAGCAGCTCCGGGACAGGGAATTCACCCCTCCACTTT	CASSSGTGNSPLHF
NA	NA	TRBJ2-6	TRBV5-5	TGTGCCAGCAGCCCTAGGGACACCAACTCTGGGGCCAACGTCCTGACTTTC	CASSPRDTNSGANVLTF
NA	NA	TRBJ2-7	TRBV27	TGTGCCAGCAGTAACCGACAGGTACAGTACTTC	CASSNRQVQYF
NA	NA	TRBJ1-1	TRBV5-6	TGTGCCAGCAGCTTGACAGGGGAAGCTTTCTTT	CASSLTGEAFF
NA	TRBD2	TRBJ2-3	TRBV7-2	TGTGCCAGCAGCACTCGACTAGCGGAGAGCACAGATACGCAGTATTTT	CASSTRLAESTDTQYF
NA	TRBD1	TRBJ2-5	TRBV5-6	TGTGCCAGCAGCTTGGGGGCAGGGGGAGAGACCCAGTACTTC	CASSLGAGGETQYF
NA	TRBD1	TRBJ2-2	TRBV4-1	TGCGCCAGCAGCCGCGACGGGACAGGGTTCACCGGGGAGCTGTTTTTT	CASSRDGTGFTGELFF
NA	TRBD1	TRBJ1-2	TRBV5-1	TGCGCCAGCAGCGTGGGACAGGAAGCCTATGGCTACACCTTC	CASSVGQEAYGYTF
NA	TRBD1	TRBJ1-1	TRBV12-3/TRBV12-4	TGTGCCAGCAGTAAACAGGGGGCCACTGAAGCTTTCTTT	CASSKQGATEAFF
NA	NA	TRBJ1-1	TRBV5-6	TGTGCCAGCAGTCAAACGACAGACACTGAAACTTTCTTT	CASSQTTDTETFF
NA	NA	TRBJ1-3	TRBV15	TGTGCCACCAGCAGAGACAGGGCCATTGGAAACACCATATATTTT	CATSRDRAIGNTIYF
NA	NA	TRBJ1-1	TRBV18	TGTGCCAGCTCCCCGCGGCTGGGGGCGGACACTGAAGCTTTCTTT	CASSPRLGADTEAFF
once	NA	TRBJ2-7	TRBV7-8	TGTGCCAGCAGCTTAGGGGCGAACTCCTACGAGCAGTACTTC	CASSLGANSYEQYF
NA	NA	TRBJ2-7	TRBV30	TGTGCCTGGAGTCCCAGAAACACCTACGAGCAGTACTTC	CAWSPRNTYEQYF
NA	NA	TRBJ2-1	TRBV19	TGTGCCAGTAGTATAGCTGGGGCCCCTCCCTACAATGAGCAGTTCTTC	CASSIAGAPPYNEQFF
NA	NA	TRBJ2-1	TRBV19	TGTGCCAGTAGATCTTCCAATGAGCAGTTCTTC	CASRSSNEQFF
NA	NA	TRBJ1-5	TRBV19	TGTGCCAGTAGTATTCTAGCCAACAATCAGCCCCAGCATTTT	CASSILANNQPQHF
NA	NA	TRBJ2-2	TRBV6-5	TGTGCCAGCAGGCAATCAGGGCCTGCAGGGGAGCTGTTTTTT	CASRQSGPAGELFF
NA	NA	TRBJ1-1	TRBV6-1	TGTGCCAGCAGTGAAGTTGGAGTAGGTTCCACTGAAGCTTTCTTT	CASSEVGVGSTEAFF
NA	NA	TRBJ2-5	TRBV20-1	TGCAGTGCTAGATGGCAGGAGACCCAGTACTTC	CSARWQETQYF
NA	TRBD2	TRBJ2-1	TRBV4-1	TGCGCCAGCAGCCACCCCGGACTAGCGGGGGGCTCGGATAGAGATGAGCAGTTCTTC	CASSHPGLAGGSDRDEQFF
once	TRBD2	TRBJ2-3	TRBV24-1	TGTGCCACCTTTTCAAGGAGAAGGTTACTAGCGGGGGAACTCACAGATACGCAGTATTTT	CATFSRRRLLAGELTDTQYF
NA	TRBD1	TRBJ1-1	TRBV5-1	TGCGCCAGCAGCCCGATGACAGGGAGCACTGAAGCTTTCTTT	CASSPMTGSTEAFF
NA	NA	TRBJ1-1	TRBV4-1	TGCGCCAGCAGCCAGGCTCAGGGGTGGACTGAAGCTTTCTTT	CASSQAQGWTEAFF
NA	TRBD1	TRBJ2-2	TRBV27	TGTGCCAGCGCAATTTCCGGGACAGGGGTTTTCGGGGAGCTGTTTTTT	CASAISGTGVFGELFF
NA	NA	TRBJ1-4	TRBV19	TGTGCCAGTAGTCGGCAGGCGGGTAATGAAAAACTGTTTTTT	CASSRQAGNEKLFF
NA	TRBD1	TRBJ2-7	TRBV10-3	TGTGCCGGGGGGGACAGGGTCAACGAGCAGTACTTC	CAGGDRVNEQYF
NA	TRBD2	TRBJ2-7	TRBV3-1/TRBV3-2	TGTGCCAGCAGCCCGCGACAGGGACTAGCGGGCAGCCGCTACGAGCAGTACTTC	CASSPRQGLAGSRYEQYF
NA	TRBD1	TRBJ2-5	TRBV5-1	TGCGCCAGCAGCTTCGGCACAGGGGCTTTGGAGACCCAGTACTTC	CASSFGTGALETQYF